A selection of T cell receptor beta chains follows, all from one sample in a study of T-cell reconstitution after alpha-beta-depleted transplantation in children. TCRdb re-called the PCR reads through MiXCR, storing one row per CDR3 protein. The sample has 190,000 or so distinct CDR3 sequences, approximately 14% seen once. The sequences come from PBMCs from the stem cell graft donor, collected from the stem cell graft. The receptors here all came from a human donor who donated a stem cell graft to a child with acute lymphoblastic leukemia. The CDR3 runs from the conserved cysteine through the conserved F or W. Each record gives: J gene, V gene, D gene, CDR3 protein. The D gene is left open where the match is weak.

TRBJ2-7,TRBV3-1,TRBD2,CASSQGVAGTHYEQYF
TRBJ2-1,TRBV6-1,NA,CAILRGYEQFF
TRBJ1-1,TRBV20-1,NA,CSARRQKLNTEAFF
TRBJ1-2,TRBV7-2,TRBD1,CASSSRDRGSGYTF
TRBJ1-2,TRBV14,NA,CASSPQDRYGYTF
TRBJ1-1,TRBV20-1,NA,CSASLPEREAFF
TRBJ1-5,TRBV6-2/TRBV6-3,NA,CASSYETGSNQPQHF
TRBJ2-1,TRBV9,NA,CASSHTPGYGNEQFF
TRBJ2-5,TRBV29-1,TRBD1,CSAGQGVQETQYF
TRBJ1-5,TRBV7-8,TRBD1,CASSPHRGTQPQHF
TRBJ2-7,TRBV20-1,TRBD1,CSARTGSSNEQYF
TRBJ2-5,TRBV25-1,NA,CASSGSRSTQYF
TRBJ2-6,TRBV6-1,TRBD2,CASRPGGLSGANVLTF
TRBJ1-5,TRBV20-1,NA,CSARASRHSNQPQHF
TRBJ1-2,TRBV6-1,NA,CASTQGTGRPNYGYTF
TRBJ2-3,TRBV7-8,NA,CASSPGPKTVADTQYF
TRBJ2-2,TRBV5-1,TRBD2,CASSPEVAGDTGELFF
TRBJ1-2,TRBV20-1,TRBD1,CSARERGRGPGGYTF
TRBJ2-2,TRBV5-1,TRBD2,CASTPAGEVFGELFF
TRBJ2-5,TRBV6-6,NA,CASSNTGTWETQYF
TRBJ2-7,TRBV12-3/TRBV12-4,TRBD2,CASSPSTSGSIYEQYF
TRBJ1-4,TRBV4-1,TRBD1,CASSHGDRGIEKLFF